The TCR beta chain under discussion was sequenced for a study of early T cells in non-severe SARS-CoV-2 infection (dated by TCRdb to the early 2020s). General notes on the study: Bulk RNA from unsorted whole blood was used for TCR sequencing, so alpha and beta chains could not be paired. Broader findings and caveats from the paper: VDJdb matching was skewed toward anti-spike CD8 responses, so virus-specific expansions were likely underestimated and private and CD4 specificities were missed.

The library came from 5' RACE. Sequenced using a NextSeq 500. In the TCR library protocol, unique molecular identifiers were attached to individual cDNA molecules to correct for PCR bias and sequencing error. Both TCR alpha and beta chains were sequenced, and tight co-correlation was observed between alpha and beta sequence abundances in each sample. For the original study's pipeline: Decombinator V4 was used to annotate TCR sequences for V gene, J gene and CDR3. TCRs were defined as expanded if a significant change between any two time points was detected under a Poisson model with p below 0.0001. TCR abundances were normalised to the total number of TCRs sequenced in each sample and reported as counts per million. MAIT TCRs were defined by TRAV1-2 paired with TRAJ12, TRAJ20 or TRAJ33, and iNKT TCRs by TRAV10 paired with TRAJ18. A search of VDJdb, accessed on 1 November 2021, was run for TCRs annotated to CMV, EBV and SARS-CoV-2, with TCRs annotated for multiple antigens excluded. Using fastp at Q25 and MiXCR, TCRdb reprocessed the public reads and kept productive beta chains. Every distinct CDR3 protein forms one entry, paired with its most common genes and DNA. The V and J calls and clone size are TCRdb's, not the authors'. This sample holds approximately 65,000 distinct CDR3 sequences; roughly 13% were observed only once. The top ten clonotypes cover more than 12% of the sample.

This was a case-control study nested in a cohort of healthcare workers in London, UK, who had nasopharyngeal swab PCR tests and blood samples taken every week. Between 23 and 31 March 2020, the week of the UK lockdown, healthcare workers were enrolled and then followed up weekly for as long as 16 weeks. The germline V gene specifies SGHRS as CDR1 and YFSETQ as CDR2. Trimming removed 5 bases from V and 7 bases from J, leaving 22 bases between the germline ends. Taken from cysteine to phenylalanine, the CDR3 has 16 residues. Only the CDR3 part of the read is kept: 48 bases, read in frame from the first base. Of note for this clonotype: Its antigen is currently not known. Base qualities are not provided; no much larger clone lies one nucleotide away.

Recombination linked TRBV5-1 to TRBJ2-1, and perhaps TRBD2 as D gene, on 5 matching bases. The material sequenced was whole blood. The TCR sequence derives from an adult who was a healthcare worker with PCR-confirmed SARS-CoV-2 infection or an uninfected control (not recorded which). The CDR3 loop reads CASRVQEVTIGNEQFF. The DNA sequence is given as TGCGCCAGCAGGGTTCAGGAGGTCACAATTGGGAATGAGCAGTTCTTC.